Shown below are 31 T cell receptor beta chains from a single sample sequenced in a study of shared clonotypes between healthy human individuals. CD45RO negativity and positive selection for CCR7 defined naive CD8 cells, a population that excluded terminally differentiated effector memory CD45RA+ cells. Clones were sequenced by immunoSEQ multiplex PCR, and TCRdb holds only the in-frame ones, with some missing. Of around 650,000 clones in the sample, 95% to 97% were seen once. Sequenced: naive CD8+ T cells sorted from blood. These receptors were collected from a woman in her twenties or thirties in good health.

The V call is TRBV9, the J call TRBJ1-1; 8 positions agree with TRBD1. From germline, CDR1 is SGDLS and CDR2 YYNGEE. The junction had 10 bases not matched to a gene; V was cut back by 4 bases and J by 2 bases. This CDR3 is built from 16 residues. This chain's CDR3 is CASSFKDRGPNTEAFF. The CDR3 DNA is TGTGCCAGCAGCTTCAAAGACAGGGGACCTAACACTGAAGCTTTCTTT.

This chain links TRBV5-4 with TRBJ2-7; D is undetermined. Deletions cut 2 bases from V and 0 bases from J, with 9 bases between. This CDR3 comprises 14 residues. The germline gives CDR1 SGHNT, CDR2 YYREEE (reference sequence). The CDR3, as DNA: TGTGCCAGCAGCTTTGACTCCGGCTCCTACGAGCAGTACTTC. The encoded protein is CASSFDSGSYEQYF.

The chain recombines TRBV10-1 with TRBJ2-7, with 9 bases aligning to TRBD2. Germline CDR1 is WNHNN and CDR2 is SYGVQD (reference sequence). V was clipped by 8 bases and J by 2 bases; unmatched bases: 10. The CDR3 extends over 15 amino acids. DNA for the CDR3: TGCGCCAGCCATATCCTCCTAGCGGGAACCTACGAGCAGTACTTC. Translating gives CASHILLAGTYEQYF.

The chain couples TRBV13 to TRBJ2-7; D perhaps matches TRBD2 (6 bases). Germline-derived CDR1 and CDR2 are PRHDT and FYEKMQ (reference sequence). This CDR3 region has 16 residues. Trimming cost V 2 bases and J 1 base, with 15 bases left between them. Here the CDR3 reads CASSLRKRVPSYEQYF. DNA of the CDR3: TGTGCCAGCAGCTTACGTAAGCGGGTACCTTCCTACGAGCAGTACTTC.

Only a few counts were recorded for this clone. The chain is built from TRBV9 and TRBJ1-4, with TRBD1 identical over 7 bases. Germline lookup yields CDR1 SGDLS and CDR2 YYNGEE. The junction had 3 bases not matched to a gene; V was cut back by 0 bases and J by 4 bases. The CDR3 is 15 amino acids. The chain's CDR3 is CASSVGGTDNEKLFF. Here the CDR3 DNA reads TGTGCCAGCAGCGTAGGGGGGACAGATAATGAAAAACTGTTTTTT.

The genes are TRBV4-1 and TRBJ2-4; D gene ambiguous. This CDR3 is 15 amino acids long. V lost 3 bases, J lost 1 base, and 10 bases lay in between. Germline assignment: CDR1 MGHRA and CDR2 YSYEKL. DNA for the CDR3: TGCGCCAGCAGCCACATAAACCTTGCCAAAAACATTCAGTACTTC. Translation gives CASSHINLAKNIQYF.

The chain joins TRBV5-1 to TRBJ2-1, with a possible D match to TRBD2 (6 bases). V shed 0 bases and J shed 2 bases, with 9 bases lying between them. This CDR3 comprises 15 residues. Germline V CDR1 and CDR2: SGHRS, YFSETQ. CDR3 DNA sequence: TGCGCCAGCAGCTTGGCGGCGGGAACCTACAATGAGCAGTTCTTC. It translates to CASSLAAGTYNEQFF. Together with reference TRBV5-1 and TRBJ2-1, the CDR3 gives the full variable domain: KAGVTQTPRYLIKTRGQQVTLSCSPISGHRSVSWYQQTPGQGLQFLFEYFSETQRNKGNFPGRFSGRQFSNSRSEMNVSTLELGDSALYLCASSLAAGTYNEQFFGPGTRLTVL.

This sequence joins TRBV4-1 and TRBJ1-1; no firm D call. Trimming removed 0 bases from V and 1 base from J, with 6 bases in between. Germline V gives CDR1 MGHRA, CDR2 YSYEKL. The CDR3 is made up of 14 amino acids. CDR3 loop: CASSQDVGNTEAFF. Here the CDR3 DNA reads TGCGCCAGCAGCCAAGATGTGGGGAACACTGAAGCTTTCTTT.

The rearrangement joins TRBV5-4 to TRBJ1-1; 8 nucleotides line up with TRBD1. Trimming cost V 4 bases and J 3 bases; bases outside gene matches: 11. This CDR3 comprises 16 residues. Germline V CDR1 and CDR2: SGHNT, YYREEE (reference sequence). The CDR3 reads CASSAVTRGRDTEAFF. Written as DNA, the CDR3 is TGTGCCAGCAGCGCCGTTACCAGGGGGCGGGACACTGAAGCTTTCTTT.

In nucleotides, the CDR3 is TGTGCCAGCAGAGGACTAGCGGGAGCCCGCCCCGGCGCGGAGACCCAGTACTTC. Its translation: CASRGLAGARPGAETQYF. The rearrangement joins TRBV27 to TRBJ2-5, with 13 bases identical to TRBD2. The ends lost 6 bases at V and 5 bases at J; junction bases unmatched: 15. Germline lookup yields CDR1 MNHEY and CDR2 SMNVEV (reference sequence). The CDR3 extends over 18 amino acids.

The gene calls are TRBV4-1 and TRBJ2-3; 8 positions match TRBD2. The V gene end was trimmed by 2 bases and the J gene end by 4 bases; junction bases not matched to a gene: 8. Germline CDR1 and CDR2: MGHRA and YSYEKL. CDR3 size: 16 residues. CDR3 sequence reads: CASSQQSGSGSDTQYF. In DNA, the CDR3 is TGCGCCAGCAGCCAACAGAGCGGGAGTGGTTCAGATACGCAGTATTTT.

V and J are TRBV19 and TRBJ2-2; possibly TRBD2 for D (5 bases). The CDR3 consists of 12 residues. From germline, CDR1 is LNHDA and CDR2 SQIVND (reference sequence). The V gene lost 6 bases and the J gene lost 6 bases, with 8 bases spanning the gap. CDR3 DNA: TGTGCCAGTAGCGGGAATGCCGGGGAGCTGTTTTTT. Residues: CASSGNAGELFF.

The chain uses TRBV9 and TRBJ2-1; 16 bases are shared with TRBD2. With V trimmed by 4 bases and J by 1 base, 11 bases remained unmatched. Germline values: CDR1 SGDLS, CDR2 YYNGEE. The CDR3 runs 20 residues. The CDR3 region has the DNA TGTGCCAGCAGCCTTCCGTCCGGGACTAGCGGGAGGGCATCCTACAATGAGCAGTTCTTC. It yields the protein CASSLPSGTSGRASYNEQFF.

J is TRBJ2-7 and V is TRBV2; D might be TRBD1 or TRBD2, each matching 6 bases. Germline V CDR1 and CDR2: SNHLY, FYNNEI. V gave up 1 base and J gave up 3 bases, with 13 bases separating them. The CDR3 sequence is 15 residues long. The chain's CDR3 is CASSEGGASVYEQYF. The CDR3 DNA sequence: TGTGCCAGCAGTGAAGGGGGGGCATCGGTCTACGAGCAGTACTTC.

The chain links TRBV19 to TRBJ2-7; D not certain. CDR1 is LNHDA and CDR2 is SQIVND in the germline V gene (reference sequence). The CDR3 spans 15 residues. Trimming removed 1 base at V and 4 bases at J, with 14 bases between. The CDR3 DNA reads as TGTGCCAGTAGTATAGCGAGCGACCCTCAGTACGAGCAGTACTTC. Its protein product is CASSIASDPQYEQYF.

J is TRBJ2-5 and V is TRBV29-1, with D tentatively TRBD1 or TRBD2 (5 bases each). The tail of the sequence fits TRBJ2-7 better, so the J call may be wrong. The CDR3 spans 13 residues. The germline V gene encodes CDR1 SQVTM and CDR2 ANQGSEA. The CDR3 loop is CSAEGFGTREQYF. The CDR3 DNA sequence: TGCAGCGCTGAGGGGTTCGGGACGCGCGAGCAGTACTTC.

A few counts support this clone. J is TRBJ2-1 and V is TRBV28, with D hard to call. The CDR3 spans 14 residues. Germline CDR1 reads MDHEN; CDR2 reads SYDVKM. The V and J ends lost 4 bases and 0 bases respectively, with 7 bases between them. The CDR3 DNA is TGTGCCAGCAGTTCCCCCTTCTCCTACAATGAGCAGTTCTTC. Its protein product is CASSSPFSYNEQFF.

The CDR3 sequence: CASSQVSLSYEQYF. As DNA, the CDR3 is TGTGCCAGCAGCCAAGTTAGCCTCTCCTACGAGCAGTACTTC. The chain links TRBV14 to TRBJ2-7; unclear D gene. Germline assignment: CDR1 SGHDN and CDR2 FVKESK. The CDR3 is 14 amino acids. V was pared by 1 base and J by 0 bases, with 7 bases between.

The DNA for the CDR3 is TGCGCCAGCAGCCAGACCCAGGGTTATAAGGATGAAGCTTTCTTT. This sequence encodes CASSQTQGYKDEAFF. The chain recombines TRBV5-1 with TRBJ1-1; tentatively, D is TRBD1 (5 bases). Trimming pared 4 bases from V and 7 bases from J, leaving 20 bases between. The germline V gene encodes CDR1 SGHRS and CDR2 YFSETQ. The CDR3 contains 15 residues.

The rearrangement uses TRBV19 and TRBJ2-2; D call uncertain. There are 13 residues in the CDR3. Germline CDR1 reads LNHDA; CDR2 reads SQIVND (reference sequence). V was trimmed by 9 bases and J by 4 bases, leaving 12 bases between them. The CDR3 here is CASCPGGTGELFF. The CDR3 region has the DNA TGTGCCAGCTGCCCGGGCGGCACCGGGGAGCTGTTTTTT.

The chain employs TRBV28 and TRBJ2-2; the match to TRBD2 covers 7 bases. CDR3 size: 17 residues. The junction had 13 bases not matched to a gene; V was cut back by 2 bases and J by 7 bases. CDR1 is MDHEN, CDR2 SYDVKM, per germline. The CDR3 protein is CASSLNPWWEGHGELFF. Written as DNA, the CDR3 is TGTGCCAGCAGTTTAAACCCCTGGTGGGAGGGCCACGGGGAGCTGTTTTTT.

This clone was seen a single time. The V gene is TRBV29-1, the J gene TRBJ2-7; TRBD2 aligns across 7 bases. CDR3 length: 13 amino acids. The germline V gene encodes CDR1 SQVTM and CDR2 ANQGSEA. V lost 0 bases to trimming and J lost 3 bases; unmatched junction nucleotides: 2. CDR3 in amino acids: CSVEDASGYEQYF. CDR3 sequence (DNA): TGCAGCGTTGAAGACGCTAGCGGCTACGAGCAGTACTTC.

The chain employs TRBV28 and TRBJ1-4; D possibly corresponds to TRBD1 (6 bases). The CDR3 is made up of 11 amino acids. Germline V gene sequence: CDR1 MDHEN, CDR2 SYDVKM. The ends were cut back, 7 bases at V and 8 bases at J, with 8 bases in the middle. The DNA of the CDR3 is TGTGCCAGCATCCAGGGGGAAAAACTGTTTTTT. This sequence encodes CASIQGEKLFF.

The chain recombines TRBV5-4 with TRBJ2-7; D is undetermined. The germline V and J ends were trimmed by 4 bases and 5 bases, with 7 bases remaining between them. Germline V lookup: CDR1 SGHNT, CDR2 YYREEE (reference sequence). This CDR3 has 11 amino acids. The CDR3: CASSVLDEQYF. CDR3 DNA sequence: TGTGCCAGCAGCGTCTTAGACGAGCAGTACTTC. Full variable domain (outside the CDR3, taken from reference TRBV5-4 and TRBJ2-7): ETGVTQSPTHLIKTRGQQVTLRCSSQSGHNTVSWYQQALGQGPQFIFQYYREEENGRGNFPPRFSGLQFPNYSSELNVNALELDDSALYLCASSVLDEQYFGPGTRLTVT.

The chain employs TRBV28 and TRBJ1-1, with D possibly matching TRBD1 (5 bases). V lost 5 bases to trimming and J lost 4 bases, with 17 bases between them. CDR1 is MDHEN, CDR2 SYDVKM, per germline. The CDR3 loop spans 15 amino acids. CDR3 region: CASSPEGVGITEAFF. Here the CDR3 DNA reads TGTGCCAGCAGTCCCGAAGGGGTGGGGATCACTGAAGCTTTCTTT.

This sequence joins TRBV27 and TRBJ2-1; a weak D match, TRBD2 (7 bases). CDR1 and CDR2 from the germline V gene are MNHEY and SMNVEV (reference sequence). With 6 bases removed from V and 0 bases from J, the gap between germline ends came to 15 bases. The CDR3 has 16 residues. The chain's CDR3 is CASSPWRGGSYNEQFF. CDR3 sequence (DNA): TGTGCCAGCAGCCCCTGGAGGGGGGGCTCCTACAATGAGCAGTTCTTC.

The chain is built from TRBV4-1 and TRBJ2-2; no firm D call. Looked up from germline, CDR1 is MGHRA and CDR2 is YSYEKL. Trimming stripped 4 bases from V and 5 bases from J, with 17 bases between. CDR3 length: 16 residues. The CDR3 nucleotides are TGCGCCAGCAGCCGTGGTTTCGGGTCGAGAACCGGGGAGCTGTTTTTT. Amino acid sequence: CASSRGFGSRTGELFF.

V gene TRBV27 combines with J gene TRBJ2-5; D is undetermined. Germline CDR1 and CDR2: MNHEY and SMNVEV (reference sequence). There are 13 residues in the CDR3. V was shortened by 1 base and J by 1 base, with 4 bases between the two germline ends. The DNA for the CDR3 is TGTGCCAGCAGTTTATTGAGCCAAGAGACCCAGTACTTC. Its protein is CASSLLSQETQYF.

The genes are TRBV15 and TRBJ2-7; D may be TRBD1 (7 bases). The CDR3 sequence is 16 residues long. Trimming took 2 bases from V and 0 from J, leaving 14 bases between them. Looked up from germline, CDR1 is LNHNV and CDR2 is YYDKDF (reference sequence). The CDR3 is CATSRTAGQSSYEQYF. DNA of the CDR3: TGTGCCACCAGCAGAACCGCGGGACAGAGCTCCTACGAGCAGTACTTC.

V and J are TRBV6-1 and TRBJ1-2; TRBD1 matches 8 bases. Looked up from germline, CDR1 is MNHNS and CDR2 is SASEGT. Germline trimming cut 2 bases from V and 6 bases from J; bases unmatched to any gene: 11. The CDR3 loop spans 16 amino acids. The CDR3 reads CASSEQAGGEVDGYTF. Written as DNA, the CDR3 is TGTGCCAGCAGTGAACAGGCAGGGGGCGAGGTGGATGGCTACACCTTC.

V usage is TRBV29-1 and J usage is TRBJ2-3; D is possibly TRBD1 or TRBD2 (6 bases each). CDR1 is SQVTM and CDR2 is ANQGSEA in the germline V gene. This CDR3 has 17 amino acids. With 0 bases removed from V and 4 bases from J, the gap between germline ends came to 20 bases. CDR3 loop: CSVEDLRGEKSPDTQYF. CDR3 DNA sequence: TGCAGCGTTGAAGATCTGAGGGGGGAGAAATCGCCAGATACGCAGTATTTT.